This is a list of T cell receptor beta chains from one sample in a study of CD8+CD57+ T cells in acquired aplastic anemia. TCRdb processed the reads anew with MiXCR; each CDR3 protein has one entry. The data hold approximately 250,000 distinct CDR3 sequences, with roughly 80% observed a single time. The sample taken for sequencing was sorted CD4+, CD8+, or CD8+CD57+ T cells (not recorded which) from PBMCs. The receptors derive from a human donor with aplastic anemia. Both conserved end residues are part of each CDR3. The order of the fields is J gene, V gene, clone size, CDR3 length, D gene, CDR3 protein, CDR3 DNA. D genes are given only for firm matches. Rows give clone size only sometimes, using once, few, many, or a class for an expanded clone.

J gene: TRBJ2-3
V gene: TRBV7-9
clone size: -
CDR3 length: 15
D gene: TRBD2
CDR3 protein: CASSSPRSGGSDEYF
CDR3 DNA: TGTGCCAGCAGCTCTCCAAGAAGCGGGGGGAGCGATGAGTATTTT

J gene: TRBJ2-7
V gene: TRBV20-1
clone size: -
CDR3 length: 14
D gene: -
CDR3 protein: CSARGLQSIYEQYF
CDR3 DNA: TGCAGTGCTAGAGGTCTACAGTCCATCTACGAGCAGTACTTC

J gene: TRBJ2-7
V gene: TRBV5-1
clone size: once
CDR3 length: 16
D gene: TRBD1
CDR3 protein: CASSKTGGASSYEQYF
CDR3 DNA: TGCGCCAGCAGCAAGACAGGGGGCGCTAGCTCCTACGAGCAGTACTTC

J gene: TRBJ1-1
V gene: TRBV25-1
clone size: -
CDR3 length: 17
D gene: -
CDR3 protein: CASRPRGHTVSRTEAFF
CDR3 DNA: TGTGCCAGCAGGCCTCGTGGGCACACAGTTTCGAGGACTGAAGCTTTCTTT

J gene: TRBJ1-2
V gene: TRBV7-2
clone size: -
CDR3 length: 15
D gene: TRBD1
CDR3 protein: CASSSTGGAAHGYTF
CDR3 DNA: TGTGCCAGCAGCTCGACAGGGGGCGCCGCCCATGGCTACACCTTC

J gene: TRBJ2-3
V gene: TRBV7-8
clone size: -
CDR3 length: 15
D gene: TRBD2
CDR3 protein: CASSQTSGASEKQYF
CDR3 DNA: TGTGCCAGCAGTCAAACTAGCGGGGCATCAGAGAAGCAGTATTTT

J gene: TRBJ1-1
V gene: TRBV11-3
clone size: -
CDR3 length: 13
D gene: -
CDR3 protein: CALDLTGNTEAFF
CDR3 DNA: TGTGCGCTGGATCTGACAGGGAACACTGAAGCTTTCTTT

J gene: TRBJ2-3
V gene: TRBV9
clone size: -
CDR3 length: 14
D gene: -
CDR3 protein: CASSPASGTDTQYF
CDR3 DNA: TGTGCCAGCAGCCCAGCGTCGGGGACGGATACGCAGTATTTT

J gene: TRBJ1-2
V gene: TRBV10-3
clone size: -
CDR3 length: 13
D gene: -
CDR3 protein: CAISERELRGYTF
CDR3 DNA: TGTGCCATCAGTGAGAGGGAACTGAGGGGCTACACCTTC

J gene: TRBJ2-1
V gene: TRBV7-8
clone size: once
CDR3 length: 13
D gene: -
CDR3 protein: CASSDGGIHDQQF
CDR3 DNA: TGTGCCAGCAGTGATGGGGGGATCCATGATCAGCAGTTC